A selection of T cell receptor beta chains follows, all from one sample in a study of shared clonotypes between healthy human individuals. Profiled with immunoSEQ multiplex PCR; TCRdb holds only in-frame clones, not every one. Found here are nearly 2 million clones, about 95% of them singletons; the top ten hold approximately 1.2%. The specimen sequenced was naive CD8+ T cells sorted from blood. The receptors were gathered from a man aged 18 to 29 in good health. CDR3s include the opening cysteine and the closing phenylalanine or tryptophan. D genes are given only for firm matches. Clone size is stated in some rows and not others, as once, few, many or a class when expanded.

TRBJ2-1 | TRBV7-6 | once | TRBD2 | CASSDLSGGSYNEQFF | TGTGCCAGCAGTGATTTAAGCGGGGGCTCCTACAATGAGCAGTTCTTC
TRBJ2-4 | TRBV5-5 | - | TRBD2 | CASSPGVLAGGPGKNIQYF | TGTGCCAGCAGCCCTGGGGTACTAGCGGGAGGGCCGGGCAAAAACATTCAGTACTTC
TRBJ2-3 | TRBV5-8 | - | TRBD2 | CASSLGLAGSTDTQYF | TGTGCCAGCAGCCTCGGGCTAGCGGGCAGCACAGATACGCAGTATTTT
TRBJ1-2 | TRBV7-6 | - | - | CASSLGPNYGYTF | TGTGCCAGCAGCTTAGGGCCGAACTATGGCTACACCTTC
TRBJ1-3 | TRBV28 | - | - | CASSLLVGAEGLPGNTIYF | TGTGCCAGCAGTTTATTGGTGGGTGCAGAAGGTCTCCCTGGAAACACCATATATTTT
TRBJ1-6 | TRBV19 | - | - | CASSISPDSFSPLHF | TGTGCCAGTAGTATTTCGCCGGATAGCTTCTCACCCCTCCACTTT
TRBJ2-7 | TRBV7-2 | once | TRBD1 | CASSLRPPGQGADEQYF | TGTGCCAGCAGCTTACGGCCGCCGGGACAGGGGGCCGACGAGCAGTACTTC
TRBJ2-1 | TRBV7-9 | - | TRBD2 | CASSSMLAGGGPEQFF | TGTGCCAGCAGCTCTATGCTAGCGGGGGGCGGGCCTGAGCAGTTCTTC
TRBJ2-7 | TRBV28 | - | TRBD1 | CASSSDRFRYYEQYF | TGTGCCAGCAGTTCGGACAGGTTCAGGTACTACGAGCAGTACTTC
TRBJ2-2 | TRBV27 | - | TRBD1 | CASRIDRGNTGELFF | TGTGCCAGCAGGATAGACAGGGGGAACACCGGGGAGCTGTTTTTT
TRBJ2-3 | TRBV15 | once | - | CATSREGQGRDTQYF | TGTGCCACCAGCAGAGAGGGGCAGGGCCGGGATACGCAGTATTTT
TRBJ2-7 | TRBV2 | - | TRBD1 | CARSGTGANYEQYF | TGTGCCAGATCCGGGACAGGGGCCAACTACGAGCAGTACTTC
TRBJ1-5 | TRBV27 | - | - | CASSFVGSSQPQHF | TGTGCCAGCAGTTTCGTTGGGAGTAGTCAGCCCCAGCATTTT
TRBJ2-7 | TRBV27 | - | TRBD1 | CASRLTGGTYEQYF | TGTGCCAGCAGACTTACAGGGGGAACATACGAGCAGTACTTC
TRBJ2-3 | TRBV25-1 | once | TRBD1 | CASSEGARDSYTDTQYF | TGTGCCAGCAGTGAAGGTGCCCGGGACAGTTACACAGATACGCAGTATTTT
TRBJ2-7 | TRBV19 | - | TRBD1 | CASSTPRQGIPEQYF | TGTGCCAGTAGTACTCCGAGACAGGGGATTCCCGAGCAGTACTTC
TRBJ1-2 | TRBV7-2 | - | - | CASSLGGPYGYTF | TGTGCCAGCAGCTTAGGGGGCCCCTATGGCTACACCTTC
TRBJ2-1 | TRBV7-9 | - | TRBD2 | CASSPTSGRASGEQFF | TGTGCCAGCAGCCCCACTAGCGGGAGGGCCTCAGGTGAGCAGTTCTTC
TRBJ1-2 | TRBV4-3 | - | - | CASSQDGYGYTF | TGCGCCAGCAGCCAAGATGGGTATGGCTACACCTTC
TRBJ2-7 | TRBV6-6 | - | TRBD1 | CASSLGTGGNGYEQYF | TGTGCCAGCAGTTTAGGGACAGGGGGTAATGGGTACGAGCAGTACTTC
TRBJ2-7 | TRBV7-6 | - | TRBD1 | CASSPLTGYEQYF | TGTGCCAGCAGCCCGTTGACAGGGTACGAGCAGTACTTC
TRBJ2-6 | TRBV5-4 | - | TRBD1 | CASSYRQGALGANVLTF | TGTGCCAGCAGCTACCGACAGGGGGCGCTTGGGGCCAACGTCCTGACTTTC
TRBJ1-5 | TRBV19 | - | - | CASSIDPGSNQPQHF | TGTGCCAGTAGTATAGATCCGGGGAGCAATCAGCCCCAGCATTTT
TRBJ1-1 | TRBV19 | - | - | CASSIEGHMGTEAFF | TGTGCCAGTAGTATAGAGGGCCACATGGGGACTGAAGCTTTCTTT
TRBJ2-7 | TRBV9 | - | TRBD2 | CASSVEAGAYEQYF | TGTGCCAGCAGCGTAGAGGCGGGAGCCTACGAGCAGTACTTC
TRBJ1-2 | TRBV5-6 | - | - | CASSLGSGRGYTF | TGTGCCAGCAGCTTAGGGTCAGGGAGAGGCTACACCTTC